The source of this TCR beta chain is a study of metastatic and nonmetastatic thyroid tumors. Across the whole study: Repertoires from blood and tumor or nodule tissue of malignant and benign thyroid patients were compared. Findings of the study overall: Benign nodules reportedly had significantly lower TCR beta diversity than malignant thyroid tumors in blood and tumor.

As processed by the authors: The study's classifier, a distant-metastasis tool for papillary thyroid cancer, was built using CDR3 differences across clinicopathological groups. With MiXCR, TCRdb called clones anew from the PCR reads. What appears here as the V and J calls and clone size reflects TCRdb's work, not the paper's. Among roughly 30,000 clones listed, about 30% were seen once. Worth noting for this clone: Its antigen is not identified.

The CDR3 is 15 residues long. The germline gives CDR1 MNHEY, CDR2 SVGAGI. Between the trimmed V and J ends, which lost 2 bases and 4 bases, there was a span of 14 bases. Thyroid surgery had not been preceded by any treatment in any patient. The sample taken for sequencing was blood. V and J are TRBV6-5 and TRBJ1-1; TRBD1 is a possible D gene (6 bases). The source is a female donor with papillary thyroid cancer or a benign thyroid nodule (not recorded which). Some clones in this sample may be carry-over from other donors' samples. The CDR3 spells CASSYTQGGGTEAFF. In DNA, the CDR3 is TGTGCCAGCAGTTACACCCAAGGGGGAGGCACTGAAGCTTTCTTT.